The clone carrying this T cell receptor (beta chain) was recorded a few times. These data come from a study of early T cells in non-severe SARS-CoV-2 infection. TCRdb reprocessed the 5' RACE reads with MiXCR, giving one entry per CDR3 protein. The data contain 86,000 or so distinct CDR3 sequences, 6% to 7% of them seen just once; the ten biggest clones take up under 10%. CDR3 length equals 14 residues. The V gene lost 7 bases and the J gene lost 4 bases, with 16 bases spanning the gap. Germline V gives CDR1 SNHLY, CDR2 FYNNEI. The material sequenced was whole blood. This clonotype was sampled from an adult who was a healthcare worker with PCR-confirmed SARS-CoV-2 infection or an uninfected control (not recorded which). The V call is TRBV2, the J call TRBJ1-1; a weak D match, TRBD1 (5 bases). CDR3 protein: CASTMTRGTTEAFF. CDR3 bases: TGTGCCAGCACGATGACACGGGGGACCACTGAAGCTTTCTTT.